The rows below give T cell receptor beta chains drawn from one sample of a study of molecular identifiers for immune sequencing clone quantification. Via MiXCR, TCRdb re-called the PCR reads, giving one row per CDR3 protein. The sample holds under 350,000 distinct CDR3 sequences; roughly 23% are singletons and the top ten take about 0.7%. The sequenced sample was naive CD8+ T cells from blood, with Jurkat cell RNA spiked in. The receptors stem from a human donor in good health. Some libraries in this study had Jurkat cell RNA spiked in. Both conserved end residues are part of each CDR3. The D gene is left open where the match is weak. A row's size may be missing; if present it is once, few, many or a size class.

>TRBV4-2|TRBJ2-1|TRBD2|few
CASSQDFGASGRSYYPFF
TGTGCCAGCAGCCAAGATTTTGGGGCTAGCGGGAGGTCTTACTACCCGTTCTTC
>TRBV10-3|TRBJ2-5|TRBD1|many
CAIRGDSKETQYF
TGTGCCATCAGGGGGGACAGTAAAGAGACCCAGTACTTC
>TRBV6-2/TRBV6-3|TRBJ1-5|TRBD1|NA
CASSYKTGGFNQPQHF
TGTGCCAGCAGTTATAAGACAGGGGGCTTCAATCAGCCCCAGCATTTT
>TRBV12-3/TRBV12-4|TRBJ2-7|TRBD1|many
CASSFSGQDLYEQYF
TGTGCCAGCAGTTTTTCGGGACAGGACCTCTACGAGCAGTACTTC
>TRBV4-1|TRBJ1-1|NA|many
CASSQDSGTLNTEAFF
TGCGCCAGCAGCCAAGATTCTGGGACCTTGAACACTGAAGCTTTCTTT
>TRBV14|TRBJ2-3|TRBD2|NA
CASSNLAGETDTQYF
TGTGCCAGCAGTAATCTAGCGGGAGAAACAGATACGCAGTATTTT
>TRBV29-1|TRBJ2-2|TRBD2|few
CSVETSGGITGELFF
TGCAGCGTTGAGACGAGCGGGGGGATCACCGGGGAGCTGTTTTTT
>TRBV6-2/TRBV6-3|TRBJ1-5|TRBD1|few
CASSYSLQGASQPQHF
TGTGCCAGCAGTTACTCCTTGCAGGGGGCATCTCAGCCCCAGCATTTT
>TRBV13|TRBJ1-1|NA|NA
CASRVANTEAFF
TGTGCCAGCAGAGTGGCGAACACTGAAGCTTTCTTT
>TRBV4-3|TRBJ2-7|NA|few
CASSPGLGPYEQYF
TGCGCCAGCAGCCCCGGTTTGGGACCCTACGAGCAGTACTTC
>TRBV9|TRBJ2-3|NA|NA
CASSVAAWHTDTQYF
TGTGCCAGCAGCGTAGCGGCCTGGCACACAGATACGCAGTATTTT
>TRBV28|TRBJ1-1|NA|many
CASLGVRDTEAFF
TGTGCCAGCCTAGGGGTTCGGGACACTGAAGCTTTCTTT
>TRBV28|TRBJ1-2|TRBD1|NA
CASSPQGIDTNYGYTF
TGTGCCAGCAGTCCACAGGGGATAGACACAAACTATGGCTACACCTTC
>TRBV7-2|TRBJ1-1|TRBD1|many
CASSPFPGDRVNTEAFF
TGTGCCAGCAGCCCCTTCCCGGGGGACAGGGTGAACACTGAAGCTTTCTTT
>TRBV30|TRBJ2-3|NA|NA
CAWSVLAGDTQYF
TGTGCCTGGAGTGTACTAGCAGGAGATACGCAGTATTTT
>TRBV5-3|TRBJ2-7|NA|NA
CAGRWLAGAYEQYF
TGTGCCGGAAGGTGGCTAGCAGGAGCGTACGAGCAGTACTTC
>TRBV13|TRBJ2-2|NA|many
CASSLGAGAELNTGELFF
TGTGCCAGCAGCTTAGGCGCTGGAGCGGAGCTGAACACCGGGGAGCTGTTTTTT
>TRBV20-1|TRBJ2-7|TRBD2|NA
CRAREAGFGSEQYF
TGCAGAGCTAGAGAAGCGGGATTTGGCTCCGAGCAGTACTTC
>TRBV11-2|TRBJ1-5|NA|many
CASSLGPGQPQHF
TGTGCCAGCAGCTTAGGTCCGGGTCAGCCCCAGCATTTT
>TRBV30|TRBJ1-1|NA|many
CAWRADPNTEAFF
TGTGCCTGGAGAGCAGACCCGAACACTGAAGCTTTCTTT
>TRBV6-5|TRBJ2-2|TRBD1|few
CASSYPGGVDTGELFF
TGTGCCAGCAGTTACCCAGGGGGCGTCGACACCGGGGAGCTGTTTTTT
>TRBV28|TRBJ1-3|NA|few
CASSLGGYSSGNTIYF
TGTGCCAGCAGTTTAGGGGGCTACTCCTCTGGAAACACCATATATTTT
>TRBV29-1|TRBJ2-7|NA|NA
CSASLGVEQYF
TGCAGCGCTTCACTAGGAGTCGAGCAGTACTTC
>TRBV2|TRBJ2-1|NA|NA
CASSDGLFRPFF
TGTGCCAGCAGTGATGGACTATTTCGCCCGTTCTTC
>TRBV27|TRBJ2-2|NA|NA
CASSATGPRTGELFF
TGTGCCAGCAGCGCAACGGGCCCGAGGACCGGGGAGCTGTTTTTT
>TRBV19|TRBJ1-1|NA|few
CASSPRNTEAFF
TGTGCCAGTAGTCCCAGAAACACTGAAGCTTTCTTT
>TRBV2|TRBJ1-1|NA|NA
CAPIGGTLEAFF
TGTGCCCCCATTGGGGGGACCCTTGAAGCTTTCTTT
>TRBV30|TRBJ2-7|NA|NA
CAWVDSGPGEQYF
TGTGCCTGGGTGGACAGCGGCCCCGGGGAGCAGTACTTC
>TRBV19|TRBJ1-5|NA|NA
CASSIGAGLSQPQHF
TGTGCCAGTAGTATAGGGGCAGGGTTAAGTCAGCCCCAGCATTTT
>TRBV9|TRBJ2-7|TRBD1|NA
CASSETGADSYEQYF
TGTGCCAGCAGCGAGACAGGGGCTGACTCCTACGAGCAGTACTTC
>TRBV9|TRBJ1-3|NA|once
CASSVGDSGSTIYF
TGTGCCAGCAGCGTAGGCGACTCTGGAAGCACCATATATTTT
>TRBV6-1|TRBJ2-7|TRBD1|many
CASSDRGQAYEQYF
TGTGCCAGCAGTGACCGAGGACAGGCGTACGAGCAGTACTTC
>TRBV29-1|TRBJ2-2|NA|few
CSVLTGAGELFF
TGCAGCGTCCTGACGGGAGCCGGGGAGCTGTTTTTT
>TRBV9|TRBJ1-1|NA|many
CASTPATEAFF
TGTGCCAGCACCCCGGCTACTGAAGCTTTCTTT
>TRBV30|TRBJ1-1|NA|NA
CAWIVGGSTEAFF
TGTGCCTGGATCGTGGGGGGGAGTACTGAAGCTTTCTTT
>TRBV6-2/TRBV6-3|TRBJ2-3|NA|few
CASSYWSPGADTQYF
TGTGCCAGCAGTTACTGGAGCCCTGGGGCAGATACGCAGTATTTT
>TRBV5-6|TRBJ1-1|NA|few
CASRGRDTTEAFF
TGTGCCAGCCGCGGCAGGGATACCACTGAAGCTTTCTTT
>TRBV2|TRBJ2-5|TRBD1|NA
CASLSWDRGLETQYF
TGTGCCAGCCTAAGTTGGGACAGGGGGCTAGAGACCCAGTACTTC
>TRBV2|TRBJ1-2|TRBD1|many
CATDRGDNGYTF
TGTGCCACGGACAGGGGGGATAATGGCTACACCTTC
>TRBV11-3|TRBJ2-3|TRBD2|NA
CASSNGTSGTITDAQYF
TGTGCCAGCAGCAACGGGACTAGCGGGACGATCACGGATGCGCAGTATTTT
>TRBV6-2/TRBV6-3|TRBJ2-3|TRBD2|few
CASSLGTSLTDTQYF
TGTGCCAGCAGCCTCGGGACTAGCTTGACAGATACGCAGTATTTT
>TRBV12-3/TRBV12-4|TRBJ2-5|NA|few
CASSSVAEQETQYF
TGTGCCAGCAGTTCAGTGGCGGAGCAAGAGACCCAGTACTTC
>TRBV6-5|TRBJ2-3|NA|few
CASSYEGSTDTQYF
TGTGCCAGCAGTTACGAGGGGAGCACAGATACGCAGTATTTT
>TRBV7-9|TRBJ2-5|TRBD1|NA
CASSSDRDLQETQYF
TGTGCCAGCAGCTCGGACAGGGACCTTCAAGAGACCCAGTACTTC
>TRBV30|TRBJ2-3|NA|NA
CAWSSLTDTQYF
TGTGCCTGGAGTTCTCTAACGGATACGCAGTATTTT
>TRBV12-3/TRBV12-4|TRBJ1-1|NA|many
CASKTTENTEAFF
TGTGCCAGCAAAACGACAGAGAACACTGAAGCTTTCTTT
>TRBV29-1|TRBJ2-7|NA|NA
CSVTDEQNYEQYF
TGCAGCGTTACGGACGAACAGAACTACGAGCAGTACTTC
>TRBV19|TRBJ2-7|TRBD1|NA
CASSPGTGASYEQYF
TGTGCCAGTAGTCCCGGGACAGGGGCCTCCTACGAGCAGTACTTC
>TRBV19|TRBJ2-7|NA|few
CASSITVGDYEQYF
TGTGCCAGTAGTATAACGGTCGGAGACTACGAGCAGTACTTC
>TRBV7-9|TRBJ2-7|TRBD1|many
CASSAGQGGYGEQYF
TGTGCCAGCAGCGCGGGACAGGGCGGCTATGGCGAGCAGTACTTC
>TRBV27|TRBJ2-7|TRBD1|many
CASSPTGPHEQYF
TGTGCCAGCAGCCCGACAGGGCCCCACGAGCAGTACTTC
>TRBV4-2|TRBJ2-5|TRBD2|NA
CASSQELGGPQETKYF
TGTGCCAGCAGCCAAGAGTTGGGAGGGCCACAAGAGACCAAGTACTTC
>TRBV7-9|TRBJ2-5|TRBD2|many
CASSHLAGQETQYF
TGTGCCAGCAGCCATCTAGCGGGCCAAGAGACCCAGTACTTC
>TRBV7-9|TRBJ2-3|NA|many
CASSLDPAGQTDTQYF
TGTGCCAGCAGCTTAGATCCAGCGGGACAGACAGATACGCAGTATTTT
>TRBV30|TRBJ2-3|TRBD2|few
CAWKAWRGAQYF
TGTGCCTGGAAAGCTTGGCGGGGGGCGCAGTATTTT
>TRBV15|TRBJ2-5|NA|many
CATSRAGALETQYF
TGTGCCACCAGCAGAGCGGGAGCGTTAGAGACCCAGTACTTC
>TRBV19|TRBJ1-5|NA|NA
CASSISGGSNQPQHF
TGTGCCAGTAGTATTAGCGGGGGAAGCAATCAGCCCCAGCATTTT